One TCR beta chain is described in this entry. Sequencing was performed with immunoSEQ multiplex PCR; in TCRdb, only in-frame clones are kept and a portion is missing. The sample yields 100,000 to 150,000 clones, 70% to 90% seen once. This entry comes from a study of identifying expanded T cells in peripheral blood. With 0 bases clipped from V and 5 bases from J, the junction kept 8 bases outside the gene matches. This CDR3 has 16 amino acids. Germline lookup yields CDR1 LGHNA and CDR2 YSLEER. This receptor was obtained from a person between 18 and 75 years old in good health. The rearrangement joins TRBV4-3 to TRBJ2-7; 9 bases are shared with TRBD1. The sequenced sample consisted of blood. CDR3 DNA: TGCGCCAGCAGCCAAGACGGGACAGGGCTTAAGGACGAGCAGTACTTC. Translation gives CASSQDGTGLKDEQYF.